A single sample is the source of the 20 T cell receptor beta chains below, sequenced in a study of immune evolution from preneoplasia to lung adenocarcinoma. Profiled with immunoSEQ multiplex PCR; TCRdb holds only in-frame clones, not every one. The sample lists 6,000 to 7,500 clones, about 82% occurring once. Material for sequencing was FFPE minimally invasive lung adenocarcinoma tissue. These receptors came from a person aged 55-80 years with lung adenocarcinoma.

This clone was recorded a few times. V is TRBV7-2 and J is TRBJ1-5; tentative D call: TRBD1 (5 bases). CDR3 length: 13 amino acids. V was clipped by 5 bases and J by 3 bases, with 8 bases between them. CDR1 SGHTA and CDR2 FQGNSA come from the germline V gene. This CDR3 is CASSRGVNQPQHF. The CDR3 region has the DNA TGTGCCAGCAGCCGGGGCGTCAATCAGCCCCAGCATTTT.

The chain couples TRBV19 to TRBJ1-5; 7 nucleotides match TRBD1. The germline CDR1 and CDR2 sequences are LNHDA and SQIVND (reference sequence). V shed 6 bases and J 5 bases; nucleotides not matched to a gene: 7. The CDR3 length is 14 residues. CDR3 in DNA: TGTGCCAGTAGGAAAACAGGGGATTATCAGCCCCAGCATTTT. It yields the protein CASRKTGDYQPQHF.

The chain couples TRBV30 to TRBJ2-4; the match to TRBD1 covers 9 bases. From germline, CDR1 is GTSNPN and CDR2 SVGIG (reference sequence). The J segment lost 8 bases and the V segment lost 5 bases, leaving 4 bases of the junction unmatched. This CDR3 is built from 12 residues. CDR3 coding DNA: TGTGCCTGGGGGACAGGGTGGGACATTCAGTACTTC. It specifies CAWGTGWDIQYF.

The genes are TRBV5-5 and TRBJ1-5; 10 nucleotides line up with TRBD1. The CDR3 has 14 residues. Germline V CDR1 and CDR2: SGHKS, YYEKEE (reference sequence). The junction had 1 base not matched to a gene; V was cut back by 0 bases and J by 7 bases. The CDR3 bases are TGTGCCAGCAGCTTGGGACAGGGGGCGCAGCCCCAGCATTTT. This translates into CASSLGQGAQPQHF.

J is TRBJ1-5 and V is TRBV6-6; D unresolved. Trimming removed 5 bases at V and 4 bases at J, with 6 bases between. Germline V gene sequence: CDR1 MNHNY, CDR2 SVGAGI (reference sequence). The CDR3 loop spans 12 amino acids. The CDR3 here is CASSPPNQPQHF. In DNA, the CDR3 is TGTGCCAGCAGTCCTCCGAATCAGCCCCAGCATTTT.

This clone was detected only a few times. The gene calls are TRBV7-6 and TRBJ2-7, with 12 bases matching TRBD2. The CDR3 totals 17 residues. V shed 5 bases, J shed 0 bases, and the junction held 8 bases outside the gene matches. Per germline, CDR1 SGHVS and CDR2 FNYEAQ. The chain's CDR3 is CASSPWTSGVSSYEQYF. CDR3 coding DNA: TGTGCCAGCAGCCCGTGGACTAGCGGGGTAAGCTCCTACGAGCAGTACTTC.

V usage is TRBV19 and J usage is TRBJ2-3; weak D call: TRBD2 (5 bases). The V gene's germline CDR1 is LNHDA and CDR2 SQIVND (reference sequence). V gave up 11 bases and J gave up 0 bases, with 9 bases separating them. The CDR3 loop spans 12 amino acids. In nucleotides, the CDR3 is TGTGCCTCGGAGGCTAGCACAGATACGCAGTATTTT. It encodes CASEASTDTQYF.

The V call is TRBV9, the J call TRBJ2-6; D might be TRBD1 or TRBD2, each matching 6 bases. CDR1 is SGDLS and CDR2 is YYNGEE in the germline V gene. Trimming stripped 5 bases from V and 4 bases from J, with 10 bases between. The CDR3 is made up of 14 amino acids. The CDR3 region has the DNA TGTGCCAGCAGTGGGGGGCCCGGGGCCAACGTCCTGACTTTC. As protein: CASSGGPGANVLTF. Supplemented by reference TRBV9 and TRBJ2-6, the full variable domain reads DSGVTQTPKHLITATGQRVTLRCSPRSGDLSVYWYQQSLDQGLQFLIQYYNGEERAKGNILERFSAQQFPDLHSELNLSSLELGDSALYFCASSGGPGANVLTFGAGSRLTVL.

V usage is TRBV19 and J usage is TRBJ1-3; the D is unclear. The CDR3 contains 15 residues. Germline V lookup: CDR1 LNHDA, CDR2 SQIVND (reference sequence). V lost 5 bases and J 1 base, leaving 12 bases between the germline ends. CDR3 nucleotide sequence: TGTGCCAGTAGTGCCGCTCATTCTTCTGGAAACACCATATATTTT. This translates into CASSAAHSSGNTIYF.

V gene TRBV12-5 combines with J gene TRBJ2-1; TRBD1 matches 10 bases. The CDR3 loop spans 18 amino acids. J gave up 8 bases and V 1 base, and 14 bases lay outside the gene matches. The V gene's germline CDR1 is LGHNT and CDR2 FRNRAP. The CDR3 spells CASGLEPSGQGIIDEQFF. The CDR3 DNA follows: TGTGCTAGTGGTTTGGAGCCCTCGGGACAGGGGATAATCGATGAGCAGTTCTTC.

This chain links TRBV5-4 with TRBJ1-5, with unresolved D. The CDR3 covers 14 residues. Germline V gene data show CDR1 as SGHNT and CDR2 as YYREEE (reference sequence). The V gene lost 2 bases and the J gene lost 4 bases, with 10 bases spanning the gap. The CDR3 is CASSFFGGNQPQHF. DNA for the CDR3: TGTGCCAGCAGCTTTTTCGGCGGGAATCAGCCCCAGCATTTT.

This clone appeared a single time. CDR3 sequence reads: CASSSPGSASTDTQYF. Here the CDR3 DNA reads TGTGCCAGCAGCTCACCGGGGAGTGCGAGCACAGATACGCAGTATTTT. The chain uses TRBV7-9 and TRBJ2-3; a possible D gene is TRBD2 (5 bases). CDR3 length: 16 amino acids. V was clipped by 4 bases and J by 0 bases, with 14 bases between them. In germline, CDR1 is SEHNR, CDR2 FQNEAQ (reference sequence).

This clone has only a few counts. V usage is TRBV30 and J usage is TRBJ2-3; TRBD1 agrees at 9 bases. CDR3 length: 17 amino acids. Germline V gives CDR1 GTSNPN, CDR2 SVGIG (reference sequence). The J segment lost 3 bases and the V segment lost 0 bases, leaving 10 bases of the junction unmatched. As DNA, the CDR3 is TGTGCCTGGAGTGTTATGGGACAGGGATTCAGGACAGATACGCAGTATTTT. Encoded protein: CAWSVMGQGFRTDTQYF.

The chain links TRBV6-4 to TRBJ1-6, with D uncertain. This CDR3 has 15 residues. Germline CDR1 and CDR2: MRHNA and SNTAGT. V lost 0 bases, J lost 7 bases, and 10 bases lay in between. The DNA for the CDR3 is TGTGCCAGCAGTGACTCGACACAGTCAAATTCACCCCTCCACTTT. Amino acids: CASSDSTQSNSPLHF.

This clone was observed a handful of times. The V call is TRBV18, the J call TRBJ2-5; 7 positions agree with TRBD2. The CDR3 has 17 amino acids. The V gene's germline CDR1 is KGHSH and CDR2 LQKENI. The trim removed 1 base at V and 3 bases at J, leaving 11 bases unmatched. The CDR3 here is CASSPRRLADAKETQYF. The CDR3 bases are TGTGCCAGCTCACCACGTAGGCTAGCGGACGCCAAAGAGACCCAGTACTTC.

The J gene is TRBJ1-2, the V gene TRBV5-1; D is unresolved. Germline V gene data show CDR1 as SGHRS and CDR2 as YFSETQ. The CDR3 length is 13 residues. Trimming shortened V by 4 bases and J by 8 bases, and 15 bases separated the two germline ends. The chain's CDR3 is CASSPAEYTGYTF. The CDR3 nucleotides read TGCGCCAGCAGCCCGGCGGAGTACACGGGCTACACCTTC.

V gene TRBV5-6 combines with J gene TRBJ2-4, with D unresolved. Germline CDR1 SGHDT, CDR2 YYEEEE. CDR3 length: 13 amino acids. V was shortened by 2 bases and J by 7 bases, with 10 bases between the two germline ends. The CDR3 sequence is CASSFVLGNIQYF. The CDR3, as DNA: TGTGCCAGCAGCTTTGTCTTAGGGAACATTCAGTACTTC.

This clone was picked up a small number of times. This chain links TRBV10-2 with TRBJ2-1, with D possibly matching TRBD2 (6 bases). This CDR3 has 13 amino acids. V lost 6 bases and J lost 5, with 11 bases in between. The germline V gene encodes CDR1 WSHSY and CDR2 SAAADI. The CDR3 region has the DNA TGCGCCAGCAGGGTAGCGGTAAACAATGAGCAGTTCTTC. Translation: CASRVAVNNEQFF.

The chain links TRBV5-1 to TRBJ2-7; no definite D call. The CDR3 is 13 residues long. With 0 bases removed from V and 2 bases from J, the gap between germline ends came to 6 bases. CDR1 is SGHRS and CDR2 is YFSETQ in the germline V gene. This CDR3 is CASSLGGTYEQYF. DNA for the CDR3: TGCGCCAGCAGCTTGGGCGGAACCTACGAGCAGTACTTC.

The chain has TRBV5-8 and TRBJ2-1; tentatively, D is TRBD2 (6 bases). This CDR3 is 17 amino acids long. CDR1 and CDR2 from the germline V gene are SGHTS and YDEGEE. The V end was cut by 0 bases, the J end by 3 bases, with 16 bases between. DNA for the CDR3: TGTGCCAGCAGCTTGGGTGGGGGAGGACTCTACTACAATGAGCAGTTCTTC. Residues: CASSLGGGGLYYNEQFF.